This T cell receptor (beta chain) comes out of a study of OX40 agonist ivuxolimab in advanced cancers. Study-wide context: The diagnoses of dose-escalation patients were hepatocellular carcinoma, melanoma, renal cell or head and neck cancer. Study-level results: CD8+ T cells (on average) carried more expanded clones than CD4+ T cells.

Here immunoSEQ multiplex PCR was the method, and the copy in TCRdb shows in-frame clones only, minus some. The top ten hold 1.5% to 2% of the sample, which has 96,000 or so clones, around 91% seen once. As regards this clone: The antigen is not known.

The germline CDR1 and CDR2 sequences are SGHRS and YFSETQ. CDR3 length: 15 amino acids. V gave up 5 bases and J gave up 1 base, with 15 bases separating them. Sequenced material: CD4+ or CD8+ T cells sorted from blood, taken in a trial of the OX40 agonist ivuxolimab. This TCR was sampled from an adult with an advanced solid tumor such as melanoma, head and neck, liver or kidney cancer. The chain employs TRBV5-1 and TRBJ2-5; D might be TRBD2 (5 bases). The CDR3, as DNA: TGCGCCAGCAGTCACGGGGTGGTAGGCCAAGAGACCCAGTACTTC. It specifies CASSHGVVGQETQYF.